This T cell receptor beta chain was recorded in a study of blood T cell repertoires in COVID-19. Study as a whole: From T cells, B-cell-depleted T cells, or PBMCs came the material, which was cDNA or gDNA.

Measured with immunoSEQ multiplex PCR; TCRdb has only the in-frame clones, and not every one. The sample includes about 250,000 clones, 83% seen only once; the top ten take 4.5% to 6.5%. The specimen sequenced was peripheral blood. This TCR was recovered from an elderly man with acute or convalescent COVID-19.

This CDR3 is CASSLSSTANTDTQYF. For the CDR3, the DNA is TGCGCCAGCAGCTTGAGCTCCACAGCAAACACAGATACGCAGTATTTT. The rearrangement links TRBV5-1 to TRBJ2-3; no clear D. The germline CDR1 and CDR2 sequences are SGHRS and YFSETQ. Trimming shortened V by 1 base and J by 2 bases, and 14 bases separated the two germline ends. The CDR3 is 16 residues long.